This T cell receptor beta chain came from a study of blood T cell repertoires in COVID-19. Overall study context: Acute and convalescent COVID-19 specimens originated in the United States, Italy and Spain.

This table comes from immunoSEQ multiplex PCR, and its TCRdb copy is limited to in-frame clones, with some not included. Seen here are some 150,000 clones, roughly 80% observed once, and the top ten hold roughly 12%. Trimming pared 4 bases from V and 6 bases from J, leaving 9 bases between. CDR3 length: 12 residues. Per germline, CDR1 MGHRA and CDR2 YSYEKL. The sample comprised peripheral blood. This TCR was sampled from a woman aged 55-69 years with COVID-19, enrolled during active disease. The V gene is TRBV4-1, the J gene TRBJ1-2, with unresolved D. The CDR3 loop reads CASSLLGDGYTF. The CDR3, as DNA: TGCGCCAGCAGCCTACTGGGCGATGGCTACACCTTC.